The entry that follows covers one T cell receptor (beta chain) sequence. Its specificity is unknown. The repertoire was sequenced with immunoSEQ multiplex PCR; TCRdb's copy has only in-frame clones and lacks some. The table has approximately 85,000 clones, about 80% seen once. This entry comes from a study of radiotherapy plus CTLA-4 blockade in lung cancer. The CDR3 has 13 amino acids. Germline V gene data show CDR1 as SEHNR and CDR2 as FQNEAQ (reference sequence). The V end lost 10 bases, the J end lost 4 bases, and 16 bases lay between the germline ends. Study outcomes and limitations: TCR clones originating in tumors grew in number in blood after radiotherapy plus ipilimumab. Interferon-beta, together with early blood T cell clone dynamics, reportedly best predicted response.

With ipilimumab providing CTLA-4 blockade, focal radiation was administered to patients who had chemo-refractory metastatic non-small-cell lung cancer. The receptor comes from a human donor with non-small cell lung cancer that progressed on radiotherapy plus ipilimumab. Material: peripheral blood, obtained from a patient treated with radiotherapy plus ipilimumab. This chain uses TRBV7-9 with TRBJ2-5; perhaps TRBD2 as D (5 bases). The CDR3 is CATKHGVRETQYF. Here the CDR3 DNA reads TGTGCCACCAAACACGGGGTGAGAGAGACCCAGTACTTC.